This entry features one T cell receptor (beta chain) sequence. Combining a sample-barcoded 5' primer with a J-beta primer mix, a second PCR ran for about 6 to 11 cycles. Each CDR3 protein is one row after TCRdb ran MiXCR on the 5' RACE reads. The sample includes around 2 million distinct CDR3 sequences, approximately 40% of them seen just once. The sample belongs to a study of blood T cells in healthy people across ages. CDR1 DFQATT and CDR2 SNEGSKA come from the germline V gene (reference sequence). This CDR3 spans 14 amino acids. V gave up 5 bases and J gave up 0 bases, with 11 bases separating them.

The J gene is TRBJ2-1, the V gene TRBV20-1; the D is unclear. The sample was blood. The TCR was taken from a human donor in good health. The CDR3 DNA reads as TGCAGTGCTGAAGCCAGAAGCTCCTACAATGAGCAGTTCTTC. Encoded protein: CSAEARSSYNEQFF.